Each of the 19 T cell receptor beta chains below was sequenced from the same sample in a study of blood T cell repertoires in COVID-19. Produced via immunoSEQ multiplex PCR; TCRdb's table is partial and in-frame only. The top ten clones hold roughly 2.2% of a sample with 250,000 to 350,000 clones, around 90% of them seen once. Material: peripheral blood. The receptors come from a woman aged 50 to 60 who had recovered from COVID-19.

The table lists this clone with a count of one. V and J are TRBV9 and TRBJ1-1, with D hard to call. The CDR3 totals 13 residues. V gave up 4 bases and J gave up 4 bases, with 11 bases separating them. The germline V gene encodes CDR1 SGDLS and CDR2 YYNGEE. CDR3: CASSPMGGTEAFF. CDR3 DNA sequence: TGTGCCAGCAGCCCCATGGGAGGCACTGAAGCTTTCTTT.

V is TRBV19 and J is TRBJ1-4; a weak D match, TRBD1 (6 bases). Germline values: CDR1 LNHDA, CDR2 SQIVND (reference sequence). Trimming removed 11 bases at V and 0 bases at J, with 13 bases between. CDR3 length: 14 residues. The CDR3 loop reads CAAGQQSTNEKLFF. The CDR3 DNA reads as TGTGCCGCCGGACAGCAGTCAACTAATGAAAAACTGTTTTTT.

The J gene is TRBJ2-7, the V gene TRBV4-3; D is possibly TRBD2 (5 bases). Germline CDR1 is LGHNA and CDR2 is YSLEER. V lost 1 base and J 2 bases, leaving 9 bases between the germline ends. The CDR3 loop spans 14 amino acids. CDR3 loop: CASSQGTSAYEQYF. The CDR3 coding sequence is TGCGCCAGCAGCCAAGGGACTTCTGCCTACGAGCAGTACTTC.

CDR3 coding DNA: TGTGCCAGCAGTGACCTCCAAAGGGGCCAGCATTTT. Residues: CASSDLQRGQHF. The rearrangement links TRBV2 to TRBJ1-5; perhaps TRBD1 as D (5 bases). The CDR3 is 12 amino acids. The germline V and J ends were trimmed by 3 bases and 12 bases, with 12 bases remaining between them. Germline V lookup: CDR1 SNHLY, CDR2 FYNNEI. The full variable domain, rest sourced from reference TRBV2 and TRBJ1-5, is EPEVTQTPSHQVTQMGQEVILRCVPISNHLYFYWYRQILGQKVEFLVSFYNNEISEKSEIFDDQFSVERPDGSNFTLKIRSTKLEDSAMYFCASSDLQRGQHFGDGTRLSIL.

The chain employs TRBV29-1 and TRBJ1-2, with 9 bases fitting TRBD1. V trimming: 6 bases; J trimming: 7 bases; junction bases outside the gene matches: 12. Germline V gene lookup returns CDR1 SQVTM and CDR2 ANQGSEA. The CDR3 extends over 14 amino acids. This CDR3 reads CSVPRGTGIGGYTF. The CDR3, as DNA: TGCAGCGTACCCAGGGGGACAGGGATAGGTGGCTACACCTTC. The complete variable domain, with remaining parts taken from reference TRBV29-1 and TRBJ1-2, reads SAVISQKPSRDICQRGTSLTIQCQVDSQVTMMFWYRQQPGQSLTLIATANQGSEATYESGFVIDKFPISRPNLTFSTLTVSNMSPEDSSIYLCSVPRGTGIGGYTFGSGTRLTVV.

The J gene is TRBJ1-3, the V gene TRBV2; maybe TRBD1 (5 bases). This CDR3 is built from 16 residues. The germline gives CDR1 SNHLY, CDR2 FYNNEI. V gave up 3 bases and J gave up 7 bases, with 19 bases separating them. CDR3 nucleotides: TGTGCCAGCAGTGATGTCCGACGGGGGAAGAGGAACACCATATATTTT. Translating it yields CASSDVRRGKRNTIYF.

The CDR3: CASSPIRSTGWNEQFF. DNA for the CDR3: TGTGCCAGCAGCCCGATCAGGTCCACAGGGTGGAATGAGCAGTTCTTC. The V call is TRBV7-2, the J call TRBJ2-1, with TRBD1 as a possible D gene (6 bases). CDR1 SGHTA and CDR2 FQGNSA come from the germline V gene. Trimming left V 5 bases short and J 7 bases short, with 21 bases between. The CDR3 extends over 16 amino acids. Complete variable domain (other parts from reference TRBV7-2 and TRBJ2-1): GAGVSQSPSNKVTEKGKDVELRCDPISGHTALYWYRQSLGQGLEFLIYFQGNSAPDKSGLPSDRFSAERTGGSVSTLTIQRTQQEDSAVYLCASSPIRSTGWNEQFFGPGTRLTVL.

The rearrangement uses TRBV19 and TRBJ1-6, with D unresolved. The V gene lost 5 bases and the J gene lost 4 bases, with 9 bases spanning the gap. The CDR3 length is 14 residues. Germline V lookup: CDR1 LNHDA, CDR2 SQIVND (reference sequence). This CDR3 reads CASSPNGYNSPLHF. DNA for the CDR3: TGTGCCAGTAGTCCGAACGGGTATAATTCACCCCTCCACTTT.

The rearrangement uses TRBV19 and TRBJ2-2; 7 positions match TRBD1. CDR1 is LNHDA and CDR2 is SQIVND in the germline V gene (reference sequence). CDR3 length: 15 amino acids. The ends lost 7 bases at V and 1 base at J; junction bases unmatched: 6. The DNA for the CDR3 is TGTGCCAGTATCCCGGGACAGATGAACACCGGGGAGCTGTTTTTT. The encoded protein is CASIPGQMNTGELFF.

The chain uses TRBV28 and TRBJ2-7, with 12 nucleotides matching TRBD1. Losses at the gene ends were 3 bases for V and 5 bases for J; bases not matched to a gene: 11. Germline CDR1 reads MDHEN; CDR2 reads SYDVKM. CDR3 length: 17 amino acids. DNA of the CDR3: TGTGCCAGCAGTTTGTGGGGGATCCGGGACAGGGGGCACGAGCAGTACTTC. As protein: CASSLWGIRDRGHEQYF.

The V gene is TRBV11-1, the J gene TRBJ1-1, with TRBD1 as a possible D gene (6 bases). Germline V CDR1 and CDR2: SGHAT, FQDESV (reference sequence). The CDR3 covers 16 residues. Trimming removed 2 bases from V and 1 base from J, with 14 bases in between. The CDR3 loop reads CASSLLSGGPNTEAFF. DNA for the CDR3: TGTGCCAGCAGCTTATTATCGGGGGGGCCGAACACTGAAGCTTTCTTT.

The J gene is TRBJ2-1, the V gene TRBV6-6; the D gene is possibly TRBD1 (6 bases). CDR1 and CDR2 (germline): MNHNY, SVGAGI (reference sequence). Trimming removed 6 bases from V and 7 bases from J, with 10 bases in between. The CDR3 totals 12 residues. The CDR3 bases are TGTGCCAGCAGACAGAGGGGGAATGAGCAGTTCTTC. Translating gives CASRQRGNEQFF.

The genes are TRBV5-1 and TRBJ1-2; 10 bases line up with TRBD1. Per the germline V gene, CDR1 is SGHRS and CDR2 is YFSETQ. The CDR3 totals 15 residues. The junction had 5 bases not matched to a gene; V was cut back by 4 bases and J by 2 bases. CDR3 loop: CASSVPGQGNYGYTF. The CDR3, as DNA: TGCGCCAGCAGCGTACCGGGACAGGGGAACTATGGCTACACCTTC.

The chain employs TRBV2 and TRBJ1-5; 8 positions agree with TRBD1. Germline CDR1 and CDR2: SNHLY and FYNNEI. The J segment lost 7 bases and the V segment lost 4 bases, leaving 9 bases of the junction unmatched. This CDR3 comprises 15 residues. The CDR3 is CASSGDSGGAQPQHF. The CDR3 DNA reads as TGTGCCAGCAGTGGAGACTCAGGGGGCGCACAGCCCCAGCATTTT. The full variable domain, in which reference TRBV2 and TRBJ1-5 provide the parts outside the CDR3, is EPEVTQTPSHQVTQMGQEVILRCVPISNHLYFYWYRQILGQKVEFLVSFYNNEISEKSEIFDDQFSVERPDGSNFTLKIRSTKLEDSAMYFCASSGDSGGAQPQHFGDGTRLSIL.

The chain combines TRBV12-3 or TRBV12-4 with TRBJ2-5; D is possibly TRBD2 (5 bases). The CDR3 extends over 12 amino acids. The germline V and J ends were trimmed by 6 bases and 5 bases, with 10 bases remaining between them. In DNA, the CDR3 is TGTGCCAGCAGCCCCCGAGGGGAGACCCAGTACTTC. Translation gives CASSPRGETQYF.

The V call is TRBV6-5, the J call TRBJ1-2; TRBD1 aligns across 8 bases. CDR3 size: 16 residues. V was pared by 4 bases and J by 3 bases, with 10 bases of the junction left unmatched. Per germline, CDR1 MNHEY and CDR2 SVGAGI. The CDR3 DNA reads as TGTGCCAGCAGTTTGGGCAGGGGGCGCGGGGACTATGGCTACACCTTC. Its protein is CASSLGRGRGDYGYTF.

This sequence joins TRBV7-9 and TRBJ2-1, with TRBD2 as a possible D gene (6 bases). From germline, CDR1 is SEHNR and CDR2 FQNEAQ (reference sequence). The CDR3 has 15 residues. Trimming removed 4 bases from V and 2 bases from J, with 12 bases in between. CDR3 sequence: CASSSRDSPYNEQFF. The CDR3 DNA is TGTGCCAGCAGCTCTCGGGACTCCCCCTACAATGAGCAGTTCTTC.

This sequence joins TRBV4-3 and TRBJ2-7; 9 bases match TRBD2. Germline lookup yields CDR1 LGHNA and CDR2 YSLEER. The CDR3 is 17 amino acids. Unmatched junction bases numbered 8, after V lost 0 bases and J lost 2 bases. The CDR3 loop is CASSQDPTSGGAYEQYF. The DNA of the CDR3 is TGCGCCAGCAGCCAAGATCCGACTAGCGGAGGGGCCTACGAGCAGTACTTC.

The chain is built from TRBV14 and TRBJ2-2, with D perhaps TRBD2 (5 bases). CDR3 length: 14 residues. Trimming took 4 bases from V and 7 from J, leaving 13 bases between them. Per germline, CDR1 SGHDN and CDR2 FVKESK. In DNA form, the CDR3 reads TGTGCCAGCAGCCCCGGGATTAGCCACGGGGAGCTGTTTTTT. It specifies CASSPGISHGELFF.